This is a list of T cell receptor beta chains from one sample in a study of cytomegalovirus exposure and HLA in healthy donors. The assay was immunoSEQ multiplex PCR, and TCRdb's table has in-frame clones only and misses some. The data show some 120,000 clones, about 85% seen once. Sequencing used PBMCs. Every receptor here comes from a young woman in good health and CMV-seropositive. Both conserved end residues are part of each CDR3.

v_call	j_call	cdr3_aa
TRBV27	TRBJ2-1	CASSSPGTSFYNEQFF
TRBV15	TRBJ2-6	CATSTQSGANVLTF
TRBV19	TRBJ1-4	CASRAPDRANEKLFF
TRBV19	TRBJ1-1	CASSDREAFF
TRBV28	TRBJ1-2	CASSLRQAYGYTF
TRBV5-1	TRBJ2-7	CASSPGTEGLYYEQYF
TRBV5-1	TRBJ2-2	CASRGGLLNTGELFF
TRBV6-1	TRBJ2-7	CASSPPTEKQYF
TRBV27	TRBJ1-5	CASSLGRTSTQHF
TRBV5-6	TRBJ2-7	CASSFGGLSSYEQYF
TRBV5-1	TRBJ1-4	CASSSGQPLTNEKLFF
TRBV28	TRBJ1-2	CASSFGGYGYTF
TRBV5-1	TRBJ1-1	CASGEVPNTEAFF
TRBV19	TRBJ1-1	CASSIGTDLTEAFF
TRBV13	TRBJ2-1	CASSLWRGTYNEQFF
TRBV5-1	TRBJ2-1	CASAWQGGNEQFF
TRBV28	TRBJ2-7	CASSFTGAYEQYF
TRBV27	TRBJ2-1	CASSLRQTTGEQFF
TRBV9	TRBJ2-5	CASSTFPSGEQYF
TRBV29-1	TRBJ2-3	CSVLAGAQDTQYF
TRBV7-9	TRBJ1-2	CSSSQTAGYTF
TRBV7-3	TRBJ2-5	CASSLQRGEGETQYF
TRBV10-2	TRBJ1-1	CASSGQGTFNTEAFF
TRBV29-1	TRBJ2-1	CSVRGRVKRGPNEQFF
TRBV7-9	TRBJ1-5	CSPTPGQGGEGGQPQHF
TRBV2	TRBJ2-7	CASSYHGGEEQYF
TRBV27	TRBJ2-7	CASRPQGSGYEQYF
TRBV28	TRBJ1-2	CASSLVRTGGPYGYTF
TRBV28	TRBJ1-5	CASSSYRGENQPQHF
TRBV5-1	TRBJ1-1	CASSVWTGINTEAFF
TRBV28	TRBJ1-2	CASSFGARNGYTF
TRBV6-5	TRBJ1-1	CASSEDRGTEAFF
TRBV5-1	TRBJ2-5	CASSLGTSGRKTQYF
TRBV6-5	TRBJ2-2	CASSWTGDTGELFF
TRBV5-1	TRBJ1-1	CASSRRQGVGSTEAFF
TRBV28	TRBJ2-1	CASSSGTSVSPQFF
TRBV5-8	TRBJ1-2	CASSPVGPGGYTF
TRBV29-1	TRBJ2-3	CSVQLAGDTQYF
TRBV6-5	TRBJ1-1	CASSYQPVNTEAFF
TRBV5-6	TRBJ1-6	CASSWGWGQSNSPLHF
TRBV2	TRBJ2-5	CASSVQGRQTQYF
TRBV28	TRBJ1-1	CASSLEEGEDTEAFF
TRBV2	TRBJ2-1	CASTREEIPNEQFF
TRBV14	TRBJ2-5	CASSQATSLGETQYF
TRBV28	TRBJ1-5	CASSLNGIVDQPQHF
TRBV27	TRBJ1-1	CASSLSEGLGTEAFF
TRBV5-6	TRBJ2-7	CASSLDAGEQYF
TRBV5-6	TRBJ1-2	CASSLQGGTYGYTF
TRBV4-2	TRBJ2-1	CASSPGLPYEQFF
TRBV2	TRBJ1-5	CASRGQVDQPQHF
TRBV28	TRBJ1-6	CASSYGVGNSPLHF
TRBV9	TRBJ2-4	CASSVGEGQGGAKNIQYF
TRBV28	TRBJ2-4	CASSLQGPPVAKNIQYF
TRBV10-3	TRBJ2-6	CAISEATGAGANVLTF
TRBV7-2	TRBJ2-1	CASSFQAGNEQFF